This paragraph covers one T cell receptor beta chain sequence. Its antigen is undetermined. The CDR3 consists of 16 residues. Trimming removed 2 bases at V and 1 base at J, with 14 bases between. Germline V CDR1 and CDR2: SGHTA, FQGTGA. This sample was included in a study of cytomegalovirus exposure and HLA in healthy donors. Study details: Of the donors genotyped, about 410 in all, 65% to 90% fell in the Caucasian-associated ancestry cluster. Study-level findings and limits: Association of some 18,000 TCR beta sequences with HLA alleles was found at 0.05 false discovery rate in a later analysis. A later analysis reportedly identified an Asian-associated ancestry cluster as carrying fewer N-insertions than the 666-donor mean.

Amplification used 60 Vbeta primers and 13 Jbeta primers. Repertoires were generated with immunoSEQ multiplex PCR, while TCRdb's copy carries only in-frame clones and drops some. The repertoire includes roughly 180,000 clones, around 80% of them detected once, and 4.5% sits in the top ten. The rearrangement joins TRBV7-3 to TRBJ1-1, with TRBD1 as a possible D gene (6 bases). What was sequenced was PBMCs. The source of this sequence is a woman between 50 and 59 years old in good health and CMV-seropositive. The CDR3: CASSLQAGAQNTEAFF. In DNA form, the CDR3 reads TGTGCCAGCAGCTTACAGGCAGGGGCCCAGAACACTGAAGCTTTCTTT.